The 2 T cell receptor beta chains listed next were all sequenced from one sample in a study of T cells in localized non-small cell lung cancer. The protocol was immunoSEQ multiplex PCR, while the TCRdb copy is restricted to in-frame clones and leaves out a portion. The profile shows some 140,000 clones, roughly 90% of them singletons. The source material was peripheral blood, sampled before any cancer treatment. All receptors derive from a female donor over 55 with stage I lung adenocarcinoma.

This chain connects TRBV2 to TRBJ1-4; D is unclear. This CDR3 region has 13 residues. Germline loops: CDR1 SNHLY, CDR2 FYNNEI. Trimming pared 7 bases from V and 8 bases from J, leaving 14 bases between. The CDR3: CASNPPGGEKLFF. CDR3 DNA sequence: TGTGCCAGCAATCCCCCGGGCGGGGAAAAACTGTTTTTT.

The chain employs TRBV5-1 and TRBJ1-1; the D gene is possibly TRBD1 (6 bases). CDR3 length: 14 residues. V gave up 5 bases and J gave up 4 bases, with 15 bases separating them. Germline V gene data show CDR1 as SGHRS and CDR2 as YFSETQ. The CDR3 region has the DNA TGCGCCAGCAGTGTCAGGGGAGTCGGCACTGAAGCTTTCTTT. This sequence encodes CASSVRGVGTEAFF.